This TCR beta chain was sequenced for a study of CD8 T cells in Susac syndrome. The overall study: Among the sequenced Susac syndrome patients, roughly 6 had active disease while eight or nine were in remission. Patients with Susac syndrome, at blood draw, were therapy-naive, on corticosteroids, or on intravenous immunoglobulin alone.

RNA totalling about 0.45 to 1 ug underwent reverse transcription with random hexamers. The authors amplified TCR beta CDR3 across 54 Vbeta and 13 Jbeta using immunoSEQ multiplex PCR. MiXCR was run by TCRdb on the immunoSEQ multiplex PCR reads, yielding one entry per CDR3 protein. Found here are 210,000 or so distinct CDR3 sequences, approximately 94% of them singletons; the top ten hold 0.15% to 0.2%. This CDR3 is 12 amino acids long. Between the trimmed V and J ends, which lost 4 bases and 6 bases, there was a span of 9 bases. Germline V CDR1 and CDR2: MNHEY, SMNVEV (reference sequence). The T cells that were sequenced for TCR beta were CD8+ and CD4+ cells from blood.

This TCR came from a human donor with Susac syndrome. This chain joins TRBV27 and TRBJ1-2; a weak D match, TRBD1 (6 bases). Material for sequencing was CD4+ T cells from PBMCs. CDR3 bases: TGTGCCAGCAGTTCGACAGGTCATGGCTACACCTTC. Translated, it gives CASSSTGHGYTF.